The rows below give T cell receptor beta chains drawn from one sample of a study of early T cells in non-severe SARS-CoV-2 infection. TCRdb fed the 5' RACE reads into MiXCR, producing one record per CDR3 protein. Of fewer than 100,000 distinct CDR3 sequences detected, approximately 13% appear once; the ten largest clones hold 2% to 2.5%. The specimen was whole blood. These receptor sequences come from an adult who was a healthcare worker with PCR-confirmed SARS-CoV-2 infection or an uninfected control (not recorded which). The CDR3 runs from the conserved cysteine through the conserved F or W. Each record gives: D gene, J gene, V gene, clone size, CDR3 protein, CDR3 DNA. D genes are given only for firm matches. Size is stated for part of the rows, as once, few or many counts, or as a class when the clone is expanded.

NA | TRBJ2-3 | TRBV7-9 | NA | CASSLGAVGVPHTDTQYF | TGTGCCAGCAGCTTAGGAGCGGTTGGGGTCCCCCACACAGATACGCAGTATTTT
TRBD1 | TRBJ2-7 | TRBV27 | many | CASRRTGVSEQYF | TGTGCCAGCAGACGGACAGGGGTAAGCGAGCAGTACTTC
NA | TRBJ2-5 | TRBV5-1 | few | CASSLEGPGQETQYF | TGCGCCAGCAGCTTGGAGGGTCCTGGCCAAGAGACCCAGTACTTC
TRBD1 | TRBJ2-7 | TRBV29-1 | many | CSVETGGHEQYF | TGCAGCGTTGAAACAGGGGGCCACGAGCAGTACTTC
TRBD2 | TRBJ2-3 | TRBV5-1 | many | CASSLAGTRTDTQYF | TGCGCCAGCAGCTTGGCCGGGACTAGGACCGATACGCAGTATTTT
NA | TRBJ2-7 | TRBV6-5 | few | CASRGGGAREQYF | TGTGCCAGCAGGGGAGGGGGGGCCCGAGAGCAGTACTTC
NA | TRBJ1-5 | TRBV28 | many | CASRYTVNQPQHF | TGTGCCAGCAGATATACAGTGAATCAGCCCCAGCATTTT
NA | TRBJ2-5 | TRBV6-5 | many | CASSFNPGVAQETQYF | TGTGCCAGCAGTTTTAATCCAGGGGTGGCCCAAGAGACCCAGTACTTC
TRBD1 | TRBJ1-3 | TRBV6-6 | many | CASRHGGQGARAGNTIYF | TGTGCCAGCAGACACGGGGGACAGGGGGCGCGGGCAGGAAACACCATATATTTT
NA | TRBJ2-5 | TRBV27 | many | CASRGLTAWAQYF | TGTGCCAGCAGAGGGCTCACCGCGTGGGCCCAGTACTTC
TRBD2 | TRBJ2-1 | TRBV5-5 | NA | CASSPWTSGGAGEQFF | TGTGCCAGCAGCCCCTGGACTAGCGGGGGGGCAGGTGAGCAGTTCTTC
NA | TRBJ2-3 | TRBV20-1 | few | CSASPSDTQYF | TGCAGTGCTTCCCCCTCAGATACGCAGTATTTT
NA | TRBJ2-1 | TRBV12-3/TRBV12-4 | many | CASSSPRVEQFF | TGTGCCAGCAGCTCCCCCCGGGTAGAGCAGTTCTTC
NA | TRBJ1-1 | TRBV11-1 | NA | CASSLTARMNTEAFF | TGTGCCAGCAGCTTAACTGCACGGATGAACACTGAAGCTTTCTTT
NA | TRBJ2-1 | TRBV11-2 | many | CASSPIRGSYNEQFF | TGTGCCAGCAGCCCGATTCGGGGTTCCTACAATGAGCAGTTCTTC
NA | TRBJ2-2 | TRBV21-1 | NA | CASSKLRELFF | TGTGCCAGCAGCAAACTGAGGGAGCTGTTTTTT